The rows below give T cell receptor beta chains drawn from one sample of a study of blood T cells in healthy people across ages. One entry per CDR3 protein, called by TCRdb with MiXCR from the 5' RACE reads. Of roughly 900,000 distinct CDR3 sequences listed, roughly 52% are singletons. The sample was blood. The receptors derive from a man younger than 40 in good health. CDR3s include the opening cysteine and the closing phenylalanine or tryptophan. The D gene is left open where the match is weak. Only some rows state a clone size, as once, few, many or a class for expanded clones.

abundance,v_gene,d_gene,j_gene,CDR3aa,CDR3nt
few,TRBV29-1,NA,TRBJ2-3,CSAPGRSTDTQYF,TGCAGCGCGCCGGGACGAAGTACAGATACGCAGTATTTT
many,TRBV7-2,NA,TRBJ2-5,CASSLAGFKETQYF,TGTGCCAGCAGCTTAGCTGGCTTCAAAGAGACCCAGTACTTC
NA,TRBV7-9,NA,TRBJ1-4,CASSPRQATNEKLFF,TGTGCCAGCAGCCCACGACAGGCAACTAATGAAAAACTGTTTTTT
many,TRBV24-1,NA,TRBJ2-5,CATSDPGRQTQETQYF,TGTGCCACCAGTGACCCCGGCAGGCAGACCCAAGAGACCCAGTACTTC
NA,TRBV3-1,NA,TRBJ1-1,CASSQTGTRREAFF,TGTGCCAGCAGCCAGACCGGGACGCGACGTGAAGCTTTCTTT
NA,TRBV4-1,TRBD2,TRBJ2-3,CASSQGSGGADTQYF,TGCGCCAGCAGCCAAGGTAGCGGGGGTGCAGATACGCAGTATTTT
once,TRBV15,NA,TRBJ1-1,CATSRDQNTEAFF,TGTGCCACCAGCAGAGATCAGAACACTGAAGCTTTCTTT
NA,TRBV7-2,NA,TRBJ2-7,CASSSEVTSIHEQYF,TGTGCCAGCAGCTCCGAGGTTACTAGCATCCACGAGCAGTACTTC
NA,TRBV28,NA,TRBJ2-3,CASSFSSHTQYF,TGTGCCAGCAGTTTTAGTTCGCATACGCAGTATTTT
NA,TRBV7-8,NA,TRBJ2-3,CASSLGGSGFGQYF,TGTGCCAGCAGCTTAGGGGGGTCGGGGTTTGGGCAGTATTTT
NA,TRBV20-1,TRBD1,TRBJ2-5,CSARRQGTETQYF,TGCAGTGCTAGGCGACAGGGGACGGAGACCCAGTACTTC
NA,TRBV6-5,NA,TRBJ1-4,CASRPPGQGNEKLFF,TGTGCCAGCAGGCCTCCGGGCCAAGGGAATGAAAAACTGTTTTTT
few,TRBV5-1,NA,TRBJ2-7,CASSEWTDSYEQYF,TGCGCCAGCAGCGAATGGACAGATTCCTACGAGCAGTACTTC
NA,TRBV3-1,TRBD1,TRBJ1-2,CASSRIGQGNYGYTF,TGTGCCAGCAGCCGCATCGGACAGGGGAACTATGGCTACACCTTC
NA,TRBV20-1,NA,TRBJ2-3,CSARTRTDTQYF,TGCAGTGCTAGGACCCGCACAGATACGCAGTATTTT
NA,TRBV10-3,NA,TRBJ2-7,CAISARAVNSYEQYF,TGTGCCATCAGTGCTAGGGCGGTGAACTCCTACGAGCAGTACTTC
few,TRBV6-1,NA,TRBJ1-4,CASSDRPREKLFF,TGTGCCAGCAGTGACCGGCCTCGAGAAAAACTGTTTTTT
NA,TRBV12-3/TRBV12-4,NA,TRBJ1-2,CASVSGLGDGYTF,TGTGCCAGCGTCAGCGGGCTGGGCGATGGCTACACCTTC